The 22 T cell receptor beta chains in this list originate from one sample, sequenced in a study of T cells in Graves' hyperthyroidism and ophthalmopathy. It was RNA transcripts that yielded the amplified TCR beta CDR3 regions. The study used the HTBI primer set for a first-round RT-PCR of the TCR CDR3. TCRdb recomputed calls from the multiplex PCR reads with MiXCR, one row per CDR3 protein. Of around 540,000 distinct CDR3 sequences in the sample, roughly a sixth were seen once. The source material was blood. Source of these receptors: a woman aged 25 to 39 with Graves' ophthalmopathy.

V gene TRBV6-1 combines with J gene TRBJ2-7; D may be TRBD1 (6 bases). Trimming pared 9 bases from V and 6 bases from J, leaving 15 bases between. Germline-derived CDR1 and CDR2 are MNHNS and SASEGT. CDR3 size: 12 residues. The CDR3 DNA sequence: TGTGCCAGTGAGGGGGACATTCCCGAGCAGTACTTC. Translated: CASEGDIPEQYF.

The table lists this clonotype with a few counts. The rearrangement joins TRBV12-3 or TRBV12-4 to TRBJ1-6; 8 bases are a match to TRBD1. Losses at the gene ends were 7 bases for V and 10 bases for J; bases not matched to a gene: 9. The CDR3 loop spans 14 amino acids. This CDR3 is CASTPTGASSPLHF. In DNA form, the CDR3 reads TGTGCCAGCACACCGACAGGGGCGTCCTCACCCCTCCACTTT.

There are many counts of this clonotype. The chain is built from TRBV11-2 and TRBJ2-1; 7 nucleotides agree with TRBD1. Germline CDR1 is SGHAT and CDR2 is FQNNGV. The CDR3 contains 16 residues. V gave up 5 bases and J gave up 0 bases; unmatched junction bases: 7. CDR3 in amino acids: CASSPTQGPSYNEQFF. The CDR3 coding sequence is TGTGCCAGCAGCCCCACACAGGGGCCCTCCTACAATGAGCAGTTCTTC.

This clonotype appeared many times. The chain has TRBV11-2 and TRBJ2-7, with 8 nucleotides matching TRBD1. After removal of 3 bases from V and 0 bases from J, the junction contained 10 bases not matched to a gene. The CDR3 runs 17 residues. Germline CDR1 is SGHAT and CDR2 is FQNNGV. CDR3 DNA: TGTGCCAGCAGCTTCCCGGTCAGGGGGCCTACCTCCTACGAGCAGTACTTC. It is translated as CASSFPVRGPTSYEQYF.

The chain is built from TRBV7-2 and TRBJ2-7, with 12 nucleotides matching TRBD2. Germline loops: CDR1 SGHTA, CDR2 FQGNSA. The V gene end was trimmed by 4 bases and the J gene end by 4 bases; junction bases not matched to a gene: 8. This CDR3 is 16 amino acids long. CDR3 DNA sequence: TGTGCCAGCAGCTCATTTAGGACTAGCGGGAATTACGAGCAGTACTTC. Encoded protein: CASSSFRTSGNYEQYF.

This clonotype has at least ten counts. The CDR3 DNA sequence: TGTGCCAGCAGTTTAGGTGCAGGGGATCAGCCCCAGCATTTT. This translates into CASSLGAGDQPQHF. V gene TRBV12-3 or TRBV12-4 combines with J gene TRBJ1-5, with D possibly matching TRBD1 (6 bases). The V end was cut by 1 base, the J end by 5 bases, with 9 bases between. This CDR3 has 14 amino acids.

This clonotype was observed many times. The chain has TRBV4-2 and TRBJ2-1, with 11 positions matching TRBD2. V trimming: 0 bases; J trimming: 9 bases; junction bases outside the gene matches: 1. Germline loops: CDR1 LGHNA, CDR2 YNFKEQ. CDR3 length equals 14 residues. The CDR3 nucleotides read TGTGCCAGCAGCCAAGAACTAGCGGGAGCTGAGCAGTTCTTC. Protein: CASSQELAGAEQFF.

This clonotype was seen many times. This chain connects TRBV11-3 to TRBJ2-7, with a possible D match to TRBD2 (6 bases). The CDR3 has 13 residues. Germline lookup yields CDR1 SGHNT and CDR2 YENEEA. V was trimmed by 3 bases and J by 4 bases, leaving 10 bases between them. CDR3 coding DNA: TGTGCCAGCAGCTTCGATCGGGGGTACGAGCAGTACTTC. Protein sequence: CASSFDRGYEQYF.

At least ten counts were recorded for this clonotype. The chain combines TRBV30 with TRBJ2-7; 9 bases match TRBD1. J was trimmed by 7 bases and V by 1 base; bases with no gene match: 14. The germline V gene encodes CDR1 GTSNPN and CDR2 SVGIG (reference sequence). This CDR3 contains 16 residues. The DNA of the CDR3 is TGTGCCTGGAGTGCAACCCCCGGGACAGGGATGGTTGAGCAGTACTTC. Protein sequence: CAWSATPGTGMVEQYF.

V gene TRBV6-2 or TRBV6-3 combines with J gene TRBJ2-1; TRBD2 agrees at 7 bases. With 0 bases clipped from V and 5 bases from J, the junction kept 7 bases outside the gene matches. The CDR3 is 16 residues long. The V gene's germline CDR1 is MNHEY and CDR2 SVGEGT. The CDR3 bases are TGTGCCAGCAGTTACTCCTCCAGCGGGGTTAACAATGAGCAGTTCTTC. Residues: CASSYSSSGVNNEQFF.

This clonotype was seen at least ten times. This chain uses TRBV7-9 with TRBJ2-7; 8 nucleotides align to TRBD1. V dropped 3 bases and J dropped 5; count of bases not matched to a gene: 9. Germline V CDR1 and CDR2: SEHNR, FQNEAQ (reference sequence). CDR3 length: 15 residues. This CDR3 is CASSLRTGFSNEQYF. CDR3 sequence (DNA): TGTGCCAGCAGCTTGCGGACAGGGTTTAGCAACGAGCAGTACTTC.

This clonotype was counted between two and nine times. The chain carries TRBV18 and TRBJ2-7, with a tentative D call TRBD1 (6 bases). Germline lookup yields CDR1 KGHSH and CDR2 LQKENI. The CDR3 consists of 14 residues. Trimming pared 1 base from V and 2 bases from J, leaving 9 bases between. The CDR3, as DNA: TGTGCCAGCTCACCACGGACAGACCCCTACGAGCAGTACTTC. Translating gives CASSPRTDPYEQYF.

Ten or more counts support this clonotype. J is TRBJ1-1 and V is TRBV20-1; D unresolved. This CDR3 region has 13 residues. The V gene lost 3 bases and the J gene lost 2 bases, with 10 bases spanning the gap. CDR1 is DFQATT, CDR2 SNEGSKA, per germline (reference sequence). The CDR3 DNA sequence: TGCAGTGCTAGTTACGGAACTAACACTGAAGCTTTCTTT. Amino acids: CSASYGTNTEAFF.

The rearrangement uses TRBV7-2 and TRBJ1-5; no clear D. Germline CDR1 is SGHTA and CDR2 is FQGNSA. V lost 1 base, J lost 4 bases, and 8 bases lay in between. The CDR3 is made up of 14 amino acids. The CDR3 nucleotides are TGTGCCAGCAGCTTAGGATCGGGAAATCAGCCCCAGCATTTT. Its protein product is CASSLGSGNQPQHF.

This clonotype was seen at least ten times. The chain joins TRBV4-3 to TRBJ1-2; TRBD1 might be the D (5 bases). This CDR3 spans 16 amino acids. CDR1 LGHNA and CDR2 YSLEER come from the germline V gene. V shed 0 bases and J shed 1 base, with 12 bases lying between them. The CDR3 bases are TGCGCCAGCAGCCAAGACAGAGACAGCAGTAACTATGGCTACACCTTC. Protein: CASSQDRDSSNYGYTF.

Note on this clonotype: A single base separates this from a much larger clone, so it may be a read error. J is TRBJ1-5 and V is TRBV24-1, with 7 bases matching TRBD1. The J segment lost 5 bases and the V segment lost 5 bases, leaving 2 bases of the junction unmatched. The CDR3 has 13 residues. Germline values: CDR1 KGHDR, CDR2 SFDVKD. In DNA, the CDR3 is TGTGCCACCAGTGGGACAGGCCATCAGCCCCAGCATTTT. Translating it yields CATSGTGHQPQHF.

This clonotype was observed at least ten times. This chain joins TRBV7-3 and TRBJ2-5; 10 bases align to TRBD1. This CDR3 is 17 amino acids long. Germline values: CDR1 SGHTA, CDR2 FQGTGA. Losses at the gene ends were 0 bases for V and 2 bases for J; bases not matched to a gene: 6. This CDR3 reads CASSLTVTGGLQETQYF. CDR3 in DNA: TGTGCCAGCAGCTTAACGGTGACAGGGGGCCTTCAAGAGACCCAGTACTTC.

This clonotype was seen many times. The gene calls are TRBV29-1 and TRBJ2-3, with a weak D call TRBD2 (5 bases). CDR1 SQVTM and CDR2 ANQGSEA come from the germline V gene. V lost 2 bases, J lost 0 bases, and 12 bases lay in between. This CDR3 is 15 amino acids long. The CDR3 spells CSVERSGTSTDTQYF. DNA of the CDR3: TGCAGCGTTGAAAGGAGCGGAACTAGCACAGATACGCAGTATTTT.

The gene calls are TRBV19 and TRBJ1-1, with 7 bases lining up with TRBD1. Per germline, CDR1 LNHDA and CDR2 SQIVND (reference sequence). CDR3 length: 16 amino acids. J was trimmed by 0 bases and V by 5 bases; bases with no gene match: 9. CDR3 in DNA: TGTGCCAGTAGTCCGAGACAGGGTGGCATGAACACTGAAGCTTTCTTT. The encoded protein is CASSPRQGGMNTEAFF.

The chain is built from TRBV28 and TRBJ2-2; TRBD1 might be the D (6 bases). Germline V gene lookup returns CDR1 MDHEN and CDR2 SYDVKM. V was pared by 2 bases and J by 5 bases, with 12 bases between. This CDR3 is built from 15 residues. CDR3 bases: TGTGCCAGCAGTTTAACCAGGGGATTAACCGGGGAGCTGTTTTTT. Its translation: CASSLTRGLTGELFF.

This clonotype has more than one count but fewer than ten. The chain joins TRBV4-1 to TRBJ1-2; D not certain. CDR1 is MGHRA, CDR2 YSYEKL, per germline. With 3 bases removed from V and 1 base from J, the gap between germline ends came to 18 bases. This CDR3 has 17 residues. CDR3 nucleotides: TGCGCCAGCAGCCAGGCGTCTACCTCCCCCAATAACTATGGCTACACCTTC. Translation: CASSQASTSPNNYGYTF.

This clonotype was observed many times. This chain uses TRBV7-9 with TRBJ2-1, with TRBD1 matching over 7 bases. Germline V gene lookup returns CDR1 SEHNR and CDR2 FQNEAQ (reference sequence). The trim removed 6 bases at V and 6 bases at J, leaving 14 bases unmatched. The CDR3 totals 16 residues. The DNA for the CDR3 is TGTGCCAGCAGACTGGGGGACGGACAGGCCCTCAATGAGCAGTTCTTC. This translates into CASRLGDGQALNEQFF.